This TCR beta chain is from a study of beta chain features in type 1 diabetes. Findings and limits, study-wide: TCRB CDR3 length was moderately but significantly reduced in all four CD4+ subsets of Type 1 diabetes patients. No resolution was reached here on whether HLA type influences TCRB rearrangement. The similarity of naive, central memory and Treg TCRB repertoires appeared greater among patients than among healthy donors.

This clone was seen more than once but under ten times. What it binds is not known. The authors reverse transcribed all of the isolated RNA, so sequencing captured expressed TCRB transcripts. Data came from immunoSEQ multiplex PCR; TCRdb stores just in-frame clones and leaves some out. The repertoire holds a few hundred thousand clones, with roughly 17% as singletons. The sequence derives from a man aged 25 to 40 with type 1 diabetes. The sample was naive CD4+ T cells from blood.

The CDR3 region is CSVGRGRSEKLFF. CDR3 in DNA: TGCAGCGTTGGCAGGGGGCGGAGTGAAAAACTGTTTTTT. V usage is TRBV29-1 and J usage is TRBJ1-4, with 8 bases matching TRBD1. Losses at the gene ends were 4 bases for V and 7 bases for J; bases not matched to a gene: 5. Germline loops: CDR1 SQVTM, CDR2 ANQGSEA. The CDR3 runs 13 residues.